Following are 7 T cell receptor beta chains from one sample sequenced in a study of T cells after posttransplantation cyclophosphamide. The protocol was immunoSEQ multiplex PCR, while the TCRdb copy is restricted to in-frame clones and leaves out a portion. The sample yields tens of thousands of clones, 80% to 95% seen once. The sample taken for sequencing was PBMCs. Receptors originate from a woman aged 30 to 39 in good health and a related stem cell transplant donor.

The chain recombines TRBV7-6 with TRBJ2-7; 10 nucleotides match TRBD2. The ends lost 5 bases at V and 4 bases at J; junction bases unmatched: 8. Germline V gives CDR1 SGHVS, CDR2 FNYEAQ. This CDR3 is built from 15 residues. The CDR3 loop reads CASSVRTSGDYEQYF. CDR3 DNA: TGTGCCAGCAGCGTACGGACTAGCGGAGATTACGAGCAGTACTTC.

The V gene is TRBV7-2, the J gene TRBJ2-2; unclear D gene. This CDR3 has 16 amino acids. Germline assignment: CDR1 SGHTA and CDR2 FQGNSA. Between the trimmed V and J ends, which lost 8 bases and 0 bases, there was a span of 16 bases. In DNA form, the CDR3 reads TGTGCCAGCGGAGCGTCTCCTTACGCGAACACCGGGGAGCTGTTTTTT. Protein: CASGASPYANTGELFF.

J is TRBJ1-6 and V is TRBV5-1, with D unclear. Germline V gives CDR1 SGHRS, CDR2 YFSETQ. Trimming took off 4 bases at V and 7 bases at J, with 9 bases between the two ends. The CDR3 has 13 residues. CDR3 in DNA: TGCGCCAGCAGCCCAACAGAGAATTCACCCCTCCACTTT. The encoded protein is CASSPTENSPLHF.

Of note for this clone: The CDR3 does not end in the conserved phenylalanine or tryptophan, so this is likely a read error. Because the CDR3's place on the DNA is in doubt, the DNA is left out and the CDR3 is given as listed by TCRdb. The CDR3 sequence: CASSHLTLG. This chain connects TRBV14 to TRBJ1-2. The germline V gene encodes CDR1 SGHDN and CDR2 FVKESK. Inclusive of both ends, the CDR3 amounts to 9 amino acids.

The genes are TRBV5-4 and TRBJ2-2; 11 nucleotides line up with TRBD1. Germline V gene data show CDR1 as SGHNT and CDR2 as YYREEE (reference sequence). With V trimmed by 4 bases and J by 2 bases, 7 bases remained unmatched. This CDR3 spans 17 amino acids. The CDR3 loop is CASSRPGQGGNTGELFF. As DNA, the CDR3 is TGTGCCAGCAGCAGACCGGGACAGGGGGGAAACACCGGGGAGCTGTTTTTT.

The chain has TRBV21-1 and TRBJ2-3; TRBD2 is taken as the D call from the table, unchecked against the DNA. TRBV21-1 is a documented pseudogene. This CDR3 comprises 18 residues. DNA of the CDR3: TGTGCCAGCAGCAAAGAGGATAGCGGGGGGGAAAGCACAGATACGCAGTATTTT. Protein: CASSKEDSGGESTDTQYF.

The sample holds a few counts of this clone. The rearrangement links TRBV7-8 to TRBJ2-2; D unclear. V lost 3 bases to trimming and J lost 1 base, with 15 bases between them. Germline V CDR1 and CDR2: SGHVS, FQNEAQ. The CDR3 consists of 17 residues. The CDR3 is CASSFTPDALNTGELFF. CDR3 DNA: TGTGCCAGCAGCTTCACCCCGGACGCCCTGAACACCGGGGAGCTGTTTTTT. The whole variable domain, filled in from reference TRBV7-8 and TRBJ2-2, reads GAGVSQSPRYKVAKRGQDVALRCDPISGHVSLFWYQQALGQGPEFLTYFQNEAQLDKSGLPSDRFFAERPEGSVSTLKIQRTQQEDSAVYLCASSFTPDALNTGELFFGEGSRLTVL.